These 3 T cell receptor beta chains were sequenced from one sample in a study of T cell responses to AZD1222 COVID-19 vaccine. Some clones are missing from TCRdb's copy, which holds only in-frame ones; the method was immunoSEQ multiplex PCR. The data show some 150,000 clones, 90% seen once. This sample comprised peripheral blood, obtained on day 0 of AZD1222 vaccination. These receptors all stem from an adult in good health.

The chain joins TRBV4-1 to TRBJ2-1; TRBD2 might be the D (5 bases). The CDR3 runs 16 residues. Germline loops: CDR1 MGHRA, CDR2 YSYEKL. V lost 4 bases, J lost 5 bases, and 18 bases lay in between. CDR3 DNA sequence: TGCGCCAGCAGCCCCCTTTTAGGGAGAAAGCACAATGAGCAGTTCTTC. Amino acid sequence: CASSPLLGRKHNEQFF.

The CDR3 DNA sequence: TGTGCCAGCAGCCCCGGGACCCACGGCAGCTACGAGCAGTACTTC. Translated, it gives CASSPGTHGSYEQYF. The V call is TRBV7-2, the J call TRBJ2-7; D is perhaps TRBD1 or TRBD2 (5 bases each). The CDR3 extends over 15 amino acids. V dropped 5 bases and J dropped 3 bases, with 17 bases sitting between them. Germline CDR1 SGHTA, CDR2 FQGNSA.

A single count supports this clone. This sequence joins TRBV6-5 and TRBJ2-7; 10 bases agree with TRBD2. CDR1 is MNHEY, CDR2 SVGAGI, per germline. J gave up 4 bases and V 5 bases, and 8 bases lay outside the gene matches. There are 15 residues in the CDR3. This chain's CDR3 is CASSSGTSVLYEQYF. The CDR3 bases are TGTGCCAGCAGTAGCGGGACTAGCGTCCTTTACGAGCAGTACTTC.